This TCR beta chain appears in the sequencing data of a study of HIV-infected patients and healthy controls. Study findings and constraints: CDR3 sharing between individuals was lower in HIV-infected patients than in healthy controls. No HLA typing of donors was done in this study.

Alpha and beta constant-region primers primed reverse transcription of around 500 ng RNA. Separate chain-specific third strand synthesis with multiplexing indices produced the alpha and beta libraries. TCRdb independently ran MiXCR on the 5' RACE reads; one entry per CDR3 protein. The data show roughly 14,000 distinct CDR3 sequences, approximately 7% seen once. This clonotype appeared many times. The antigen remains undetermined. Germline CDR1 MNHEY, CDR2 SMNVEV (reference sequence). The V segment lost 5 bases and the J segment 4 bases; nucleotides outside the gene matches: 13. This CDR3 comprises 16 residues. All unsorted peripheral T cells were captured because whole blood was used without fractionation.

The material sequenced was blood. The chain combines TRBV27 with TRBJ2-7, with 8 bases matching TRBD1. The TCR comes from an adult in good health. CDR3 in amino acids: CASSPSQTGEDYEQYF. Here the CDR3 DNA reads TGTGCCAGCAGTCCCTCTCAGACAGGGGAGGATTACGAGCAGTACTTC.